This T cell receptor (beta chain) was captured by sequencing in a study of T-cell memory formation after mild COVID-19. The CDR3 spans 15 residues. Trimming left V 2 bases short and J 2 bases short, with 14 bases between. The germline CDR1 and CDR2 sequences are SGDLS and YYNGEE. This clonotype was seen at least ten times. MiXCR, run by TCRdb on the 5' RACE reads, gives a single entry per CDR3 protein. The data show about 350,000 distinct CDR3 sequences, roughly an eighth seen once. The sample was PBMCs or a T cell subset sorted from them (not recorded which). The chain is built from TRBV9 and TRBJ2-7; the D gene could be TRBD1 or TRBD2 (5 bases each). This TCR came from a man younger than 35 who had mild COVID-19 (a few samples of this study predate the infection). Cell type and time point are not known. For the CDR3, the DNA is TGTGCCAGCAGCGTCGGTGTAGAGGGGACCTACGAGCAGTACTTC. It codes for CASSVGVEGTYEQYF.